The present entry profiles one T cell receptor (beta chain) with its context. This entry is derived from a study of neoadjuvant anti-PD-1 for oral cavity cancer. Study-wide context: Around day 43, patients without progression received a fourth nivolumab dose before surgery.

Blood libraries mostly used approximately 450 ng genomic DNA, six replicates each. Only in-frame clones appear in the TCRdb table, and some are missing; sequencing was by immunoSEQ multiplex PCR. The data hold over 65,000 clones, with approximately 81% observed a single time. Germline CDR1 reads KGHSH; CDR2 reads LQKENI. V lost 2 bases to trimming and J lost 4 bases, with 15 bases between them. This CDR3 has 16 amino acids. Regarding time point: after neoadjuvant nivolumab, at surgical resection. No culture or expansion preceded analysis of these blood cells. The material was PBMCs, obtained after nivolumab (anti-PD-1) treatment. The source is a person aged 35-80 years with oral cavity squamous cell carcinoma. This chain links TRBV18 with TRBJ2-1; a weak D match, TRBD1 (7 bases). The CDR3 here is CASSPTTGAGYNEQFF. The CDR3 nucleotides are TGTGCCAGCTCACCAACCACAGGGGCGGGGTACAATGAGCAGTTCTTC.